This TCR beta chain came from a study of T cell changes during pregnancy in multiple sclerosis. Sequenced by immunoSEQ multiplex PCR; TCRdb stores in-frame clones only, minus some. The sample yields roughly 40,000 clones, more than 70% seen once. Per the germline V gene, CDR1 is SEHNR and CDR2 is FQNEAQ (reference sequence). CDR3 length equals 17 residues. The V gene end was trimmed by 5 bases and the J gene end by 1 base; junction bases not matched to a gene: 9. The chain combines TRBV7-9 with TRBJ2-2; 8 nucleotides agree with TRBD2. Sequenced material: CD8+ T cells from peripheral blood mononuclear cells, taken in the first trimester of pregnancy. This sequence originates from a female donor with multiple sclerosis, enrolled in a pregnancy study. CDR3 sequence: CASSRERGPMNTGELFF. DNA for the CDR3: TGTGCCAGCAGCCGAGAGCGGGGGCCTATGAACACCGGGGAGCTGTTTTTT.